The 10 T cell receptor beta chains listed next were all sequenced from one sample in a study of blood T cell repertoires in COVID-19. Assay: immunoSEQ multiplex PCR; the TCRdb copy retains only in-frame clones and omits some. This table has approximately 100,000 clones, 81% appearing once. Material: peripheral blood. These receptors all stem from a woman aged 80 or over with acute or convalescent COVID-19.

This clone is a singleton in its sample. The chain joins TRBV28 to TRBJ1-5; 9 bases are shared with TRBD1. V lost 5 bases and J lost 6; bases outside the gene matches: 8. CDR1 is MDHEN and CDR2 is SYDVKM in the germline V gene. The CDR3 consists of 15 residues. The CDR3: CASSPVGTGPQPQHF. In nucleotides, the CDR3 is TGTGCCAGCAGTCCTGTTGGGACAGGGCCTCAGCCCCAGCATTTT.

The V and J genes are TRBV25-1 and TRBJ1-1; D might be TRBD1 (6 bases). Deletions cut 4 bases from V and 10 bases from J, with 13 bases between. Germline loops: CDR1 MGHDK, CDR2 SYGVNS. This CDR3 spans 12 amino acids. The CDR3 loop is CASSGPLQGAFF. The CDR3 nucleotides are TGTGCCAGCAGTGGTCCTTTACAGGGAGCTTTCTTT. Full variable domain (missing parts from reference TRBV25-1 and TRBJ1-1): EADIYQTPRYLVIGTGKKITLECSQTMGHDKMYWYQQDPGMELHLIHYSYGVNSTEKGDLSSESTVSRIRTEHFPLTLESARPSHTSQYLCASSGPLQGAFFGQGTRLTVV.

Only a few counts were recorded for this clone. The rearrangement links TRBV14 to TRBJ1-2, with D possibly matching TRBD1 (6 bases). The CDR3 covers 14 residues. Trimming cost V 1 base and J 5 bases, with 11 bases left between them. CDR1 and CDR2 from the germline V gene are SGHDN and FVKESK. CDR3 amino acids: CASSQVVGGYGYTF. The DNA for the CDR3 is TGTGCCAGCAGCCAAGTAGTAGGGGGATATGGCTACACCTTC.

This chain links TRBV9 with TRBJ1-4; no firm D call. The germline CDR1 and CDR2 sequences are SGDLS and YYNGEE. The germline V and J ends were trimmed by 0 bases and 2 bases, with 8 bases remaining between them. There are 15 residues in the CDR3. CDR3 region: CASSVGRQTNEKLFF. For the CDR3, the DNA is TGTGCCAGCAGCGTAGGCCGTCAGACTAATGAAAAACTGTTTTTT.

This chain joins TRBV24-1 and TRBJ1-2; 9 bases agree with TRBD1. CDR3 size: 15 residues. Germline loops: CDR1 KGHDR, CDR2 SFDVKD. V shed 4 bases and J 1 base; nucleotides not matched to a gene: 3. The CDR3 reads CATSDTGQGNYGYTF. CDR3 DNA: TGTGCCACCAGTGACACGGGACAGGGTAACTATGGCTACACCTTC.

This chain joins TRBV7-8 and TRBJ2-5; 13 nucleotides match TRBD2. The CDR3 contains 17 residues. CDR1 is SGHVS and CDR2 is FQNEAQ in the germline V gene. Trimming took 1 base from V and 2 from J; bases not matched to a gene: 4. This CDR3 is CASSLGTSGGTQETQYF. CDR3 coding DNA: TGTGCCAGCAGCTTAGGGACTAGCGGGGGCACTCAAGAGACCCAGTACTTC.

The chain links TRBV15 to TRBJ1-5; 9 positions agree with TRBD1. The germline V gene has CDR1 LNHNV and CDR2 YYDKDF (reference sequence). V trimming: 8 bases; J trimming: 7 bases; junction bases outside the gene matches: 6. The CDR3 runs 13 residues. The CDR3 nucleotides read TGTGCCACCCGGGACAGGGCGGGACAGCCCCAGCATTTT. This translates into CATRDRAGQPQHF. Filled out from reference TRBV15 and TRBJ1-5, the complete variable domain reads DAMVIQNPRYQVTQFGKPVTLSCSQTLNHNVMYWYQQKSSQAPKLLFHYYDKDFNNEADTPDNFQSRRPNTSFCFLDIRSPGLGDTAMYLCATRDRAGQPQHFGDGTRLSIL.

The J gene is TRBJ2-3, the V gene TRBV5-6; D is ambiguous. The CDR3 runs 15 residues. The V and J ends lost 2 bases and 2 bases respectively, with 12 bases between them. CDR1 and CDR2 from the germline V gene are SGHDT and YYEEEE. The CDR3 protein is CASSLLRQDTDTQYF. CDR3 DNA: TGTGCCAGCAGCTTACTCAGACAAGACACAGATACGCAGTATTTT.

This rearrangement joins TRBV4-3 to TRBJ1-2; perhaps TRBD1 as D (6 bases). Trimming removed 0 bases at V and 1 base at J, with 15 bases between. The CDR3 sequence is 17 residues long. In germline, CDR1 is LGHNA, CDR2 YSLEER. CDR3 sequence: CASSQDFGAGVNYGYTF. Here the CDR3 DNA reads TGCGCCAGCAGCCAAGATTTCGGGGCAGGGGTTAACTATGGCTACACCTTC.

The J gene is TRBJ2-2, the V gene TRBV25-1, with D uncertain. Trimming removed 8 bases from V and 1 base from J, with 20 bases in between. CDR1 MGHDK and CDR2 SYGVNS come from the germline V gene. The CDR3 extends over 17 amino acids. The CDR3 region has the DNA TGTGCCAGCCGCCCTACCGCAGGATCCAAGAACACCGGGGAGCTGTTTTTT. Translating it yields CASRPTAGSKNTGELFF.